Following are 17 T cell receptor beta chains from one sample sequenced in a study of cytomegalovirus exposure and HLA in healthy donors. Primers: 60 Vbeta forward and 13 Jbeta reverse. Sequenced by immunoSEQ multiplex PCR; TCRdb stores in-frame clones only, minus some. Here the sample table reports about 120,000 clones. Sequencing used PBMCs. These receptors came from a woman in her 40s in good health and CMV-seropositive.

The chain has TRBV7-8 and TRBJ2-1; 7 bases are a match to TRBD2. J lost 7 bases, V lost 3 bases, and 6 bases had no gene match. Looked up from germline, CDR1 is SGHVS and CDR2 is FQNEAQ. CDR3 size: 14 residues. For the CDR3, the DNA is TGTGCCAGCAGCTTCCGGTGGGGGGGGAATGAGCAGTTCTTC. It translates to CASSFRWGGNEQFF.

The J gene is TRBJ2-5, the V gene TRBV19; D is perhaps TRBD2 (6 bases). Germline V gives CDR1 LNHDA, CDR2 SQIVND (reference sequence). The V and J ends lost 5 bases and 11 bases respectively, with 24 bases between them. The CDR3 totals 15 residues. The CDR3 reads CASSARRETLSEQYF. CDR3 nucleotides: TGTGCCAGTAGTGCGCGACGGGAGACCTTAAGTGAGCAGTACTTC.

The chain recombines TRBV6-5 with TRBJ2-1, with D hard to call. Germline V lookup: CDR1 MNHEY, CDR2 SVGAGI. This CDR3 contains 14 residues. The V end was cut by 0 bases, the J end by 7 bases, with 10 bases between. The CDR3 loop is CASSYSRFNNEQFF. Written as DNA, the CDR3 is TGTGCCAGCAGTTACTCGAGGTTTAATAATGAGCAGTTCTTC.

The rearrangement uses TRBV25-1 and TRBJ2-2; 10 bases are shared with TRBD1. Unmatched junction bases numbered 3, after V lost 1 base and J lost 4 bases. The CDR3 is 16 residues long. Germline V gene sequence: CDR1 MGHDK, CDR2 SYGVNS. CDR3 amino acids: CASSEWDRGATGELFF. The CDR3 DNA sequence: TGTGCCAGCAGTGAATGGGACAGGGGAGCCACCGGGGAGCTGTTTTTT.

The genes are TRBV11-1 and TRBJ2-1, with TRBD2 matching 9 bases. V lost 5 bases, J lost 1 base, and 15 bases stayed unmatched. This CDR3 spans 19 amino acids. CDR1 and CDR2 (germline): SGHAT, FQDESV (reference sequence). CDR3 region: CASSPPWGREGLSYNEQFF. As DNA, the CDR3 is TGTGCCAGCAGCCCCCCTTGGGGGCGGGAGGGCCTATCCTACAATGAGCAGTTCTTC.

CDR3 protein: CASSYAGERGNYEQYF. The CDR3 bases are TGTGCCAGCAGCTATGCGGGTGAGCGGGGCAACTACGAGCAGTACTTC. The chain links TRBV28 to TRBJ2-7; 7 bases match TRBD2. The CDR3 loop spans 16 amino acids. J was trimmed by 3 bases and V by 6 bases; bases with no gene match: 14. From germline, CDR1 is MDHEN and CDR2 SYDVKM.

The V gene is TRBV28, the J gene TRBJ1-1; unclear D gene. Trimming took off 7 bases at V and 6 bases at J, with 15 bases between the two ends. Germline-derived CDR1 and CDR2 are MDHEN and SYDVKM. The CDR3 totals 13 residues. CDR3 loop: CASTLSGRAEAFF. In nucleotides, the CDR3 is TGTGCCAGCACCCTGTCTGGGAGGGCTGAAGCTTTCTTT.

This sequence joins TRBV5-1 and TRBJ2-1; D is perhaps TRBD1 (5 bases). CDR3 size: 13 residues. The V end was cut by 0 bases, the J end by 6 bases, with 7 bases between. Germline CDR1 SGHRS, CDR2 YFSETQ. The CDR3 sequence: CASSLETVNEQFF. In DNA form, the CDR3 reads TGCGCCAGCAGCTTGGAGACAGTCAATGAGCAGTTCTTC.

The gene calls are TRBV20-1 and TRBJ2-3, with 8 nucleotides matching TRBD2. The germline V gene has CDR1 DFQATT and CDR2 SNEGSKA (reference sequence). V was pared by 3 bases and J by 15 bases, with 8 bases of the junction left unmatched. CDR3 length equals 11 residues. CDR3 amino acids: CSASPGTSIYF. The CDR3 DNA follows: TGCAGTGCTAGTCCCGGGACTAGTATTTATTTT.

The chain uses TRBV6-1 and TRBJ2-2; 8 nucleotides align to TRBD2. This CDR3 is built from 14 residues. J gave up 3 bases and V 7 bases, and 4 bases lay outside the gene matches. The V gene's germline CDR1 is MNHNS and CDR2 SASEGT. The CDR3 sequence: CASTREGDTGELFF. The CDR3 nucleotides read TGTGCCAGCACACGGGAGGGGGACACCGGGGAGCTGTTTTTT.

V is TRBV28 and J is TRBJ2-7; 8 nucleotides agree with TRBD2. V shed 7 bases and J 5 bases; nucleotides not matched to a gene: 13. Germline V gene sequence: CDR1 MDHEN, CDR2 SYDVKM. The CDR3 runs 15 residues. The CDR3 region has the DNA TGTGCCAGCAAGACCCCGGGACTAGGAGGGAACGAGCAGTACTTC. It specifies CASKTPGLGGNEQYF. The variable domain in full, completed from reference TRBV28 and TRBJ2-7, reads DVKVTQSSRYLVKRTGEKVFLECVQDMDHENMFWYRQDPGLGLRLIYFSYDVKMKEKGDIPEGYSVSREKKERFSLILESASTNQTSMYLCASKTPGLGGNEQYFGPGTRLTVT.

V and J are TRBV19 and TRBJ2-2; D is ambiguous. The V end lost 1 base, the J end lost 4 bases, and 4 bases lay between the germline ends. Germline V gives CDR1 LNHDA, CDR2 SQIVND (reference sequence). This CDR3 has 13 amino acids. CDR3 in amino acids: CASSIGSTGELFF. CDR3 nucleotides: TGTGCCAGTAGTATAGGGAGCACCGGGGAGCTGTTTTTT.

The gene calls are TRBV19 and TRBJ2-7, with 9 bases identical to TRBD1. The V gene's germline CDR1 is LNHDA and CDR2 SQIVND (reference sequence). This CDR3 comprises 13 residues. Trimming took 7 bases from V and 6 from J; bases not matched to a gene: 7. CDR3 in amino acids: CASMPTGGGEQYF. The CDR3 nucleotides are TGTGCCAGTATGCCCACAGGGGGCGGCGAGCAGTACTTC. The full variable domain, rest sourced from reference TRBV19 and TRBJ2-7, is DGGITQSPKYLFRKEGQNVTLSCEQNLNHDAMYWYRQDPGQGLRLIYYSQIVNDFQKGDIAEGYSVSREKKESFPLTVTSAQKNPTAFYLCASMPTGGGEQYFGPGTRLTVT.

The J gene is TRBJ1-6, the V gene TRBV7-2, with TRBD1 matching 10 bases. Trimming cost V 5 bases and J 9 bases; bases outside gene matches: 7. This CDR3 region has 15 residues. CDR1 is SGHTA and CDR2 is FQGNSA in the germline V gene. CDR3: CASSQKTGGISPLHF. The CDR3 nucleotides read TGTGCCAGCAGCCAAAAGACAGGGGGCATTTCACCCCTCCACTTT.

V usage is TRBV28 and J usage is TRBJ1-2; D is perhaps TRBD1 (5 bases). This CDR3 spans 14 amino acids. V was clipped by 2 bases and J by 2 bases, with 9 bases between them. Germline-derived CDR1 and CDR2 are MDHEN and SYDVKM. The CDR3 bases are TGTGCCAGCAGTTTAGGGCAGGGCAACTATGGCTACACCTTC. This codes for CASSLGQGNYGYTF.

V gene TRBV28 combines with J gene TRBJ2-1, with D possibly being TRBD1 (5 bases). This CDR3 comprises 16 residues. V gave up 7 bases and J gave up 3 bases, with 19 bases separating them. The V gene's germline CDR1 is MDHEN and CDR2 SYDVKM. The CDR3 sequence is CASTIGERGNYNEQFF. Written as DNA, the CDR3 is TGTGCCAGCACCATCGGTGAAAGGGGAAACTACAATGAGCAGTTCTTC.

This rearrangement joins TRBV2 to TRBJ2-7; D is possibly TRBD2 (5 bases). The CDR3 length is 12 residues. V shed 7 bases and J shed 2 bases, with 9 bases lying between them. Germline V CDR1 and CDR2: SNHLY, FYNNEI. This CDR3 is CASTRDPYEQYF. CDR3 DNA: TGTGCCAGCACCCGGGATCCCTACGAGCAGTACTTC.